This TCR beta chain comes out of a study of blood T cell repertoires in COVID-19. At the level of the study: Acute and convalescent COVID-19 specimens originated in the United States, Italy and Spain. Sources were T cells, B-cell-depleted T cells, or PBMCs; the material itself was cDNA or gDNA.

In the source study's methods: Researchers report that nucleated cell counts were estimated from reference gene primer amplification. Here immunoSEQ multiplex PCR was the method, and the copy in TCRdb shows in-frame clones only, minus some. For V, J and clone size, that table is used; D and trimming come from the DNA. The data contain about 59,000 clones, roughly 87% of them seen just once; the ten biggest clones take up 5% to 6.5%. The CDR3 totals 13 residues. V lost 5 bases to trimming and J lost 6 bases, with 10 bases between them. CDR1 MNHEY and CDR2 SMNVEV come from the germline V gene (reference sequence).

The specimen sequenced was peripheral blood. The V gene is TRBV27, the J gene TRBJ2-2; a weak D match, TRBD1 (5 bases). This TCR derives from a man older than 75 in a cohort sampled during active COVID-19. CDR3 region: CASSPPGPGELFF. In DNA, the CDR3 is TGTGCCAGCAGTCCCCCAGGGCCCGGGGAGCTGTTTTTT.